This T cell receptor beta chain was documented in a study of T cells in women clearing cervical HPV infection. About the research overall: Case blood was drawn when the lesion was first found; control blood after infection became undetectable. The study's findings and limits: Associations may precede or follow infection; HPV-specific or memory T cells were not isolated.

Prevalent HPV16 infections were excluded; only incident single HPV16 infections included. Repertoires were generated with immunoSEQ multiplex PCR, while TCRdb's copy carries only in-frame clones and drops some. Its table lists around 22,000 clones. Turning to this clone: Its specificity is unknown.

The TCR was taken from a woman between 18 and 70 years old with a cervical HPV16 infection that either progressed to CIN3+ or cleared (not recorded which). The sequenced sample was blood buffy coat.

The CDR3 sequence is CASSMGQGPDNSPLFF. The part of the CDR3 DNA that was read is TGCGCCAGCAGCATGGGACAGGGGCCGGATAATTCACCG. The rearrangement links TRBV5-1 to TRBJ2-2; 10 bases map to TRBD1. The read terminates 3 residues before the CDR3 end, so the remaining end is supplied by the germline J gene. The CDR3 contains 16 residues. Germline-derived CDR1 and CDR2 are SGHRS and YFSETQ.